Listed below are T cell receptor beta chains from one sample, sequenced in a study of CD8 T cells in ankylosing spondylitis. MiXCR was run by TCRdb on the 5' RACE reads, yielding one entry per CDR3 protein. The table records around 390,000 distinct CDR3 sequences, 20% to 25% of them present only once. The source material was blood, either unsorted or a sorted T cell fraction (not recorded which). These receptors all stem from a male donor with ankylosing spondylitis. Both conserved end residues are part of each CDR3. D genes are given only for firm matches. Rows may omit the clone size; those that give it use once, few, many or a size class.

D gene: TRBD2
V gene: TRBV27
clone size: many
J gene: TRBJ2-3
CDR3 DNA: TGTGCCAGCACCAGGGACTATTCATCGGATACGCAGTATTTT
CDR3 protein: CASTRDYSSDTQYF

D gene: .
V gene: TRBV20-1
clone size: few
J gene: TRBJ2-7
CDR3 DNA: TGCAGTGCTCTAAGACGGACAGCCTACGAGCAGTACTTC
CDR3 protein: CSALRRTAYEQYF

D gene: TRBD2
V gene: TRBV6-7
clone size: few
J gene: TRBJ2-1
CDR3 DNA: TGTGCCAGCAGTAACAATCGGACTAGCGGAAACAATGAGCAGTTCTTC
CDR3 protein: CASSNNRTSGNNEQFF

D gene: .
V gene: TRBV5-1
clone size: .
J gene: TRBJ2-1
CDR3 DNA: TGCGCCAGCCGAGGCCCCGGGACTCCGCACAATGAGCAGTTCTTC
CDR3 protein: CASRGPGTPHNEQFF

D gene: .
V gene: TRBV28
clone size: few
J gene: TRBJ2-7
CDR3 DNA: TGTGCCAGCAGTAATCCCTTCTGGGACTCCTACGAGCAGTACTTC
CDR3 protein: CASSNPFWDSYEQYF

D gene: .
V gene: TRBV5-1
clone size: few
J gene: TRBJ2-7
CDR3 DNA: TGCGCCAGCAGCTTGGTGGGGCAGGAGAGGGAGCAGTACTTC
CDR3 protein: CASSLVGQEREQYF

D gene: TRBD2
V gene: TRBV12-5
clone size: .
J gene: TRBJ2-1
CDR3 DNA: TGTGCTAGTGGTTTGGTACTAGCGGCCTCCTACAATGAGCAGTTCTTC
CDR3 protein: CASGLVLAASYNEQFF

D gene: TRBD1
V gene: TRBV29-1
clone size: many
J gene: TRBJ2-3
CDR3 DNA: TGCAGCGTTGAAGATCTTGGGACAGGAGACACAGATACGCAGTATTTT
CDR3 protein: CSVEDLGTGDTDTQYF

D gene: .
V gene: TRBV11-2
clone size: .
J gene: TRBJ1-2
CDR3 DNA: TGTGCCAGCAGCTTAGGAGGGGGGTTCTATGGCTACACCTTC
CDR3 protein: CASSLGGGFYGYTF

D gene: TRBD2
V gene: TRBV11-1
clone size: .
J gene: TRBJ2-1
CDR3 DNA: TGTGCCAGCAGCCCAAGCGGACTAGCGGGCGCCAATGAGCAGTTCTTC
CDR3 protein: CASSPSGLAGANEQFF

D gene: .
V gene: TRBV7-9
clone size: few
J gene: TRBJ2-1
CDR3 DNA: TGTGCCAGCAGCTTACCTGTGCTAGTCCAAGCGGACAATGAGCAGTTCTTC
CDR3 protein: CASSLPVLVQADNEQFF

D gene: TRBD2
V gene: TRBV11-2
clone size: few
J gene: TRBJ2-1
CDR3 DNA: TGTGCCAGCAGCCCAGGGACTATAAATGAGCAGTTCTTC
CDR3 protein: CASSPGTINEQFF

D gene: TRBD2
V gene: TRBV5-1
clone size: few
J gene: TRBJ2-1
CDR3 DNA: TGCGCCAGCAGCTTCGCGGGAGGCTTGAGCTCCTACAATGAGCAGTTCTTC
CDR3 protein: CASSFAGGLSSYNEQFF

D gene: TRBD1
V gene: TRBV6-5
clone size: .
J gene: TRBJ2-2
CDR3 DNA: TGTGCCAGCAGTTACTCAGTGGGACAGATGAACACCGGGGAGCTGTTTTTT
CDR3 protein: CASSYSVGQMNTGELFF

D gene: .
V gene: TRBV19
clone size: .
J gene: TRBJ2-2
CDR3 DNA: TGTGCCAGTACAAGGCCCCCAGGCGGGGAGCTGTTTTTT
CDR3 protein: CASTRPPGGELFF

D gene: TRBD1
V gene: TRBV25-1
clone size: few
J gene: TRBJ1-1
CDR3 DNA: TGTGCCAGCAGTGACTTGGACAGGGCCACTGAAGCTTTCTTT
CDR3 protein: CASSDLDRATEAFF

D gene: .
V gene: TRBV28
clone size: few
J gene: TRBJ1-1
CDR3 DNA: TGTGCCAGCAGTTTTAGGCAATTCGCTGAAGCTTTCTTT
CDR3 protein: CASSFRQFAEAFF

D gene: .
V gene: TRBV27
clone size: many
J gene: TRBJ1-1
CDR3 DNA: TGTGCCAGCAGCCCCTTGGTCCGGAACACTGAAGCTTTCTTT
CDR3 protein: CASSPLVRNTEAFF

D gene: .
V gene: TRBV11-2
clone size: .
J gene: TRBJ2-3
CDR3 DNA: TGTGCCAGCAGCCCCCAGGGGGGGTGGGATACGCAGTATTTT
CDR3 protein: CASSPQGGWDTQYF

D gene: .
V gene: TRBV28
clone size: .
J gene: TRBJ2-4
CDR3 DNA: TGTGCCAGCAGTTTTGATGTGACCCCGGGCGTGGGAGCCAAAAACATTCAGTACTTC
CDR3 protein: CASSFDVTPGVGAKNIQYF

D gene: .
V gene: TRBV24-1
clone size: few
J gene: TRBJ2-5
CDR3 DNA: TGTGCCACCAGTGATGGGGGGATCCAAGAGACCCAGTACTTC
CDR3 protein: CATSDGGIQETQYF

D gene: .
V gene: TRBV20-1
clone size: few
J gene: TRBJ2-7
CDR3 DNA: TGCAGTGCTAGTGTGGATAGTCCCTACGAGCAGTACTTC
CDR3 protein: CSASVDSPYEQYF

D gene: TRBD1
V gene: TRBV29-1
clone size: .
J gene: TRBJ1-1
CDR3 DNA: TGCAGCGTTGCGGGACAGGAAAACACTGAAGCTTTCTTT
CDR3 protein: CSVAGQENTEAFF

D gene: TRBD1
V gene: TRBV5-1
clone size: .
J gene: TRBJ2-2
CDR3 DNA: TGCGCCAGCAGCCCACAGGGGGCGAGGACCGGGGAGCTGTTTTTT
CDR3 protein: CASSPQGARTGELFF

D gene: TRBD1
V gene: TRBV7-9
clone size: few
J gene: TRBJ1-1
CDR3 DNA: TGTGCCAGCAGCTCCGGACAGGCGGTGACTGAAGCTTTCTTT
CDR3 protein: CASSSGQAVTEAFF

D gene: .
V gene: TRBV2
clone size: .
J gene: TRBJ2-2
CDR3 DNA: TGTGCCAGCAGAGAAGTTCAAAACACCGGGGAGCTGTTTTTT
CDR3 protein: CASREVQNTGELFF

D gene: TRBD2
V gene: TRBV5-1
clone size: .
J gene: TRBJ2-1
CDR3 DNA: TGCGCCAGCAGCTTTGTAGCGGGACTCGACAATGAGCAGTTCTTC
CDR3 protein: CASSFVAGLDNEQFF

D gene: TRBD2
V gene: TRBV20-1
clone size: .
J gene: TRBJ2-3
CDR3 DNA: TGCAGTGCCTCGGGACTAGCCGGAGATACGCAGTATTTT
CDR3 protein: CSASGLAGDTQYF

D gene: .
V gene: TRBV15
clone size: .
J gene: TRBJ2-5
CDR3 DNA: TGTGCCACCAGCAGAGATCCGGCAGGGGTGTACCAAGAGACCCAGTACTTC
CDR3 protein: CATSRDPAGVYQETQYF

D gene: .
V gene: TRBV29-1
clone size: few
J gene: TRBJ2-7
CDR3 DNA: TGCAGCGTTGGGGGGAGTGGAAGAAACTACGAGCAGTACTTC
CDR3 protein: CSVGGSGRNYEQYF

D gene: TRBD2
V gene: TRBV28
clone size: few
J gene: TRBJ2-1
CDR3 DNA: TGTGCCAGCACCACTGGTGCTAGCGGGAGGGTAGGCGAGCAGTTCTTC
CDR3 protein: CASTTGASGRVGEQFF

D gene: .
V gene: TRBV28
clone size: .
J gene: TRBJ2-2
CDR3 DNA: TGTGCCAGCAGTCTAGGGTACACCGGGGAGCCGTTTTTT
CDR3 protein: CASSLGYTGEPFF

D gene: TRBD1
V gene: TRBV20-1
clone size: few
J gene: TRBJ2-1
CDR3 DNA: TGCAGTGCTAGATGGGGACAGCAGCAGTTCTTC
CDR3 protein: CSARWGQQQFF

D gene: .
V gene: TRBV18
clone size: few
J gene: TRBJ1-4
CDR3 DNA: TGTGCCAGCTCACCTCAGGGTGAGGCTGAAAAACTGTTTTTT
CDR3 protein: CASSPQGEAEKLFF

D gene: .
V gene: TRBV20-1
clone size: .
J gene: TRBJ2-1
CDR3 DNA: TGCAGTGCCCACCCACCTACAGGGAACAATGAGCAGTTCTTC
CDR3 protein: CSAHPPTGNNEQFF

D gene: TRBD2
V gene: TRBV7-8
clone size: .
J gene: TRBJ2-7
CDR3 DNA: TGTGCCAGCAGCAATCCAAAGGGACTAGTCTACGAGCAGTACTTC
CDR3 protein: CASSNPKGLVYEQYF

D gene: .
V gene: TRBV3-1
clone size: many
J gene: TRBJ2-5
CDR3 DNA: TGTGCCAGCAGCCCCCGCGGTCAAGAGACCCAGTACTTC
CDR3 protein: CASSPRGQETQYF

D gene: TRBD1
V gene: TRBV28
clone size: few
J gene: TRBJ2-5
CDR3 DNA: TGTGCCAGCACACGACAGGGGCGATCAGAGACCCAGTACTTC
CDR3 protein: CASTRQGRSETQYF

D gene: .
V gene: TRBV5-1
clone size: .
J gene: TRBJ2-7
CDR3 DNA: TGCGCCAGCAGCCCAGGGGGAGGTAGCTCCTACGAGCAGTACTTC
CDR3 protein: CASSPGGGSSYEQYF

D gene: .
V gene: TRBV2
clone size: .
J gene: TRBJ2-1
CDR3 DNA: TGTGCCAGCATGCAAGAGGTAAAGCAGTTCTTC
CDR3 protein: CASMQEVKQFF

D gene: .
V gene: TRBV2
clone size: .
J gene: TRBJ2-2
CDR3 DNA: TGTGCCAGCAAGTGGTTGGGGGTGGCCGCGGGCACCGGGGAGCTGTTTTTT
CDR3 protein: CASKWLGVAAGTGELFF

D gene: .
V gene: TRBV9
clone size: .
J gene: TRBJ2-7
CDR3 DNA: TGTGCCAGCAGCGTAGAAGGGGGGACCACCTACGAGCAGTACTTC
CDR3 protein: CASSVEGGTTYEQYF

D gene: .
V gene: TRBV7-2
clone size: .
J gene: TRBJ2-7
CDR3 DNA: TGTGCCAGCAGCCCCCCGTGGGGCGCGTCCTACGAGCAGTACTTC
CDR3 protein: CASSPPWGASYEQYF

D gene: .
V gene: TRBV7-2
clone size: .
J gene: TRBJ1-1
CDR3 DNA: TGTGCCAGCAGCTTAGAGTTCAGAAGAGAAGCTTTCTTT
CDR3 protein: CASSLEFRREAFF

D gene: .
V gene: TRBV7-2
clone size: few
J gene: TRBJ1-5
CDR3 DNA: TGTGCCAGCAGCTTAGGGGGGGGGGTTTATAGCAATCAGCCCCAGCATTTT
CDR3 protein: CASSLGGGVYSNQPQHF

D gene: TRBD2
V gene: TRBV15
clone size: .
J gene: TRBJ2-1
CDR3 DNA: TGTGCCACCAGCACGAGACTAGCGGGAGCATCCTACAATGAGCAGTTCTTC
CDR3 protein: CATSTRLAGASYNEQFF

D gene: TRBD1
V gene: TRBV27
clone size: few
J gene: TRBJ2-2
CDR3 DNA: TGTGCCAGCAGTCTAGGGGGCTGGGGCACCGGGGAGCTGTTTTTT
CDR3 protein: CASSLGGWGTGELFF

D gene: .
V gene: TRBV3-1
clone size: few
J gene: TRBJ1-3
CDR3 DNA: TGTGCCAGCAGCCCCGGCCTTATAAATATACTCTCTGGAAACACCATATATTTT
CDR3 protein: CASSPGLINILSGNTIYF

D gene: .
V gene: TRBV10-3
clone size: few
J gene: TRBJ2-3
CDR3 DNA: TGTGCCATCAGGTCAGGGGCAGATACGCAGTATTTT
CDR3 protein: CAIRSGADTQYF

D gene: .
V gene: TRBV29-1
clone size: many
J gene: TRBJ2-5
CDR3 DNA: TGCAGCGTTGCGGGTACTCAAGAGACCCAGTACTTC
CDR3 protein: CSVAGTQETQYF

D gene: .
V gene: TRBV2
clone size: .
J gene: TRBJ2-5
CDR3 DNA: TGTGCCAGCAGTGGACCGGGAGAGACCCAGTACTTC
CDR3 protein: CASSGPGETQYF

D gene: .
V gene: TRBV2
clone size: .
J gene: TRBJ2-2
CDR3 DNA: TGTGCCAGCAGTTTCACCGGAGAGGCCGGGGAGCTGTTTTTT
CDR3 protein: CASSFTGEAGELFF

D gene: .
V gene: TRBV9
clone size: few
J gene: TRBJ1-1
CDR3 DNA: TGTGCCAGCAGCCAGGCAGGGGACCCTGAAGCTTTCTTT
CDR3 protein: CASSQAGDPEAFF

D gene: TRBD2
V gene: TRBV7-2
clone size: few
J gene: TRBJ2-1
CDR3 DNA: TGTGCCAGCACCAGACTAGCGTCGAACAATGAGCAGTTCTTC
CDR3 protein: CASTRLASNNEQFF

D gene: TRBD2
V gene: TRBV28
clone size: .
J gene: TRBJ2-1
CDR3 DNA: TGTGCCAGCAGCCGGCCCAGCGGGATTGGGGTAAATGAGCAGTTCTTC
CDR3 protein: CASSRPSGIGVNEQFF

D gene: .
V gene: TRBV9
clone size: .
J gene: TRBJ2-2
CDR3 DNA: TGTGCCAGCAGCGTAGGGGTGGAGGGCGGGGAGCTGTTTTTT
CDR3 protein: CASSVGVEGGELFF